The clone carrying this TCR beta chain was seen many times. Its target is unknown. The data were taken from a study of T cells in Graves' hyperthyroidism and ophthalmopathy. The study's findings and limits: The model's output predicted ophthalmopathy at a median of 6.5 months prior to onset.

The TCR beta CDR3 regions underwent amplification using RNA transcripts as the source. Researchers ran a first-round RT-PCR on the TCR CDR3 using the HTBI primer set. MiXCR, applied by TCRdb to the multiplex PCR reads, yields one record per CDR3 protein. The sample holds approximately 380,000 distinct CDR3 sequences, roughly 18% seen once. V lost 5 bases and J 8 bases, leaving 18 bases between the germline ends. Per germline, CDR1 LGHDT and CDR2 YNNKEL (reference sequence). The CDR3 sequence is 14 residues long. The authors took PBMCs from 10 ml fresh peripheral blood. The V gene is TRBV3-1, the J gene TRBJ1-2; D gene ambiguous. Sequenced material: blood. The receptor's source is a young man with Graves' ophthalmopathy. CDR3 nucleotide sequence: TGTGCCAGCAGCTCACGCCGGGGAAGTGAGGGCTACACCTTC. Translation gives CASSSRRGSEGYTF.